This is a list of T cell receptor beta chains from one sample in a study of T cells after yellow fever vaccination. TCRdb reprocessed the 5' RACE reads via MiXCR and lists one record per CDR3 protein. Of fewer than 650,000 distinct CDR3 sequences in the sample, 21% were seen once. The source material was PBMCs, sampled less than 25 days after the first yellow fever vaccination. The source is a man between 18 and 35 years old who received the YFV17D yellow fever vaccine. Both conserved end residues are part of each CDR3. The order of the fields is CDR3 DNA, CDR3 protein, V gene, J gene, D gene, clone size. The D gene is left open where the match is weak. Not every row has a clone size; where given, it reads once, few, many or a size class.

TGTGCCAGCAGTTACATAAGCGGGGGGGACCAAGAGACCCAGTACTTC	CASSYISGGDQETQYF	TRBV6-2/TRBV6-3	TRBJ2-5	TRBD2	few
TGTGCCAGCAGCACGGACAGCAATCGTGGCTACACCTTC	CASSTDSNRGYTF	TRBV12-3/TRBV12-4	TRBJ1-2	NA	NA
TGTGCCAGCAGCGCAATAGAGGGCGGCAACACTGAAGCTTTCTTT	CASSAIEGGNTEAFF	TRBV7-9	TRBJ1-1	NA	few
TGTGCCAGCAGCTTTTGGGGAGGCACTGAAGCTTTCTTT	CASSFWGGTEAFF	TRBV5-8	TRBJ1-1	NA	few
TGTGCCAGCAGGGTAACGGGACAGCTGACCGGGGAGCTGTTTTTT	CASRVTGQLTGELFF	TRBV2	TRBJ2-2	TRBD1	NA
TGTGCCAGCAGCCAAGATTCTCTAGACAAAAACATTCAGTACTTC	CASSQDSLDKNIQYF	TRBV14	TRBJ2-4	NA	few
TGTGCCATCAGTGGCGGTACCCCCCTAGCGGGGATTGAAAAAGAGACCCAGTACTTC	CAISGGTPLAGIEKETQYF	TRBV10-3	TRBJ2-5	TRBD2	many
TGTGCCAGCAGCTTAAAAAGTGGCACTGAAGCTTTCTTT	CASSLKSGTEAFF	TRBV7-7	TRBJ1-1	NA	NA
TGCGCCAGCAGCTTGTTTACCGGGCAGGGGATCGGCTATGGCTACACCTTC	CASSLFTGQGIGYGYTF	TRBV5-1	TRBJ1-2	NA	NA
TGTGCCATCAGTGAAGAGGGGGCTAGCAATCAGCCCCAGCATTTT	CAISEEGASNQPQHF	TRBV10-3	TRBJ1-5	TRBD1	NA
TGCGCCAGCAGCTTGGAGGGACAGGTAGACCAGCCCCAGCATTTT	CASSLEGQVDQPQHF	TRBV5-1	TRBJ1-5	TRBD1	few
TGTGCCAGCAGCTATAGACTAGCGGAGGAGGGCGGGGAGCTGTTTTTT	CASSYRLAEEGGELFF	TRBV2	TRBJ2-2	TRBD2	NA
TGTGCCACCAGACCGGGACAGGACTACGAGCAGTACTTC	CATRPGQDYEQYF	TRBV24-1	TRBJ2-7	TRBD1	NA
TGTGCCAGCAGCTCGGGGGAATCCTACAATGAGCAGTTCTTC	CASSSGESYNEQFF	TRBV9	TRBJ2-1	NA	few
TGTGCCTGGAGTCCCCTAGCGGGGGCTGTAGATACGCAGTATTTT	CAWSPLAGAVDTQYF	TRBV30	TRBJ2-3	TRBD2	once
TGTGCCAGCAGCACCCGACAGGGGGCGAGGGCTGAAGCTTTCTTT	CASSTRQGARAEAFF	TRBV7-2	TRBJ1-1	TRBD1	NA
TGTGCCAGCAGCTTAGCAGGCAGGGCCGGGGAGCAGTACTTC	CASSLAGRAGEQYF	TRBV7-2	TRBJ2-7	NA	few
TGTGCCAGCAGCTTCTGGACAGGGGTTCACACTGAAGCTTTCTTT	CASSFWTGVHTEAFF	TRBV7-6	TRBJ1-1	TRBD1	NA
TGTGCCATCAAGGGAGATGGGAGCAATCAGCCCCAGCATTTT	CAIKGDGSNQPQHF	TRBV10-3	TRBJ1-5	NA	few
TGTGCCAGCAGCGGGAGTTGGGGGTCCACAGATACGCAGTATTTT	CASSGSWGSTDTQYF	TRBV9	TRBJ2-3	NA	few
TGTGCCAGCAGCTTATGGGCGCCGGATCAAGAGACCCAGTACTTC	CASSLWAPDQETQYF	TRBV7-6	TRBJ2-5	NA	NA
TGTGCCAGCAAGGGACAGGGTATGTTCCAGCCCCAGCATTTT	CASKGQGMFQPQHF	TRBV27	TRBJ1-5	TRBD1	NA
TGTGCCACCAGTGACCCCTTGGGGGGTTCCAATGAGCAGTTCTTC	CATSDPLGGSNEQFF	TRBV24-1	TRBJ2-1	NA	few
TGCGCCAGCAGCTCACCGGACAGGGCAAAAGAGACCCAGTACTTC	CASSSPDRAKETQYF	TRBV5-1	TRBJ2-5	TRBD1	NA
TGCGCCAGCAGCCAAGACGGGGCGGGGGAAGAGACCCAGTACTTC	CASSQDGAGEETQYF	TRBV4-1	TRBJ2-5	TRBD2	NA